Listed below are T cell receptor beta chains from one sample, sequenced in a study of early T cells in non-severe SARS-CoV-2 infection. Each CDR3 protein is one row after TCRdb ran MiXCR on the 5' RACE reads. The table includes about 50,000 distinct CDR3 sequences, roughly 13% detected once. The sequenced sample was whole blood. These receptors were obtained from an adult who was a healthcare worker with PCR-confirmed SARS-CoV-2 infection or an uninfected control (not recorded which). Both conserved end residues are part of each CDR3. Each record gives: V gene, D gene, clone size, J gene, CDR3 DNA, CDR3 protein. The D gene is left open where the match is weak. The size field is filled for only some rows; it gives once, few, many or a size class.

v_gene: TRBV11-2; d_gene: NA; abundance: many; j_gene: TRBJ1-1; CDR3nt: TGTGCCAGCAGCTTGGGGCACACCACTGAAGCTTTCTTT; CDR3aa: CASSLGHTTEAFF
v_gene: TRBV29-1; d_gene: TRBD2; abundance: many; j_gene: TRBJ2-3; CDR3nt: TGCAGCGTACTACCGGGACTAGCGGGAGGCACAGATACGCAGTATTTT; CDR3aa: CSVLPGLAGGTDTQYF
v_gene: TRBV18; d_gene: TRBD2; abundance: few; j_gene: TRBJ2-7; CDR3nt: TGTGCCAGCTCGCCCGCGGGGGTCCTCGAGTACGAGCAGTACTTC; CDR3aa: CASSPAGVLEYEQYF
v_gene: TRBV7-8; d_gene: NA; abundance: NA; j_gene: TRBJ2-1; CDR3nt: TGTGCCAGCAGCCCAGACACCTACAATGAGCAGTTCTTC; CDR3aa: CASSPDTYNEQFF
v_gene: TRBV28; d_gene: NA; abundance: NA; j_gene: TRBJ2-7; CDR3nt: TGTGCCAGCAGTACTCGTTCCCTCACAGTCGAGCAGTACTTC; CDR3aa: CASSTRSLTVEQYF
v_gene: TRBV29-1; d_gene: NA; abundance: few; j_gene: TRBJ2-1; CDR3nt: TGCAGCGCCCCGCGGGGCAATGAGCAGTTCTTC; CDR3aa: CSAPRGNEQFF
v_gene: TRBV18; d_gene: TRBD2; abundance: many; j_gene: TRBJ2-4; CDR3nt: TGTGCCAGCTCGACTAGCGGGGGGCCAGAGGTCATTCAGTACTTC; CDR3aa: CASSTSGGPEVIQYF
v_gene: TRBV7-6; d_gene: TRBD1; abundance: few; j_gene: TRBJ2-1; CDR3nt: TGTGGCAGCAGCTTAAGACCGGGACAGGGTATCCGGTTCTTC; CDR3aa: CGSSLRPGQGIRFF
v_gene: TRBV6-5; d_gene: NA; abundance: many; j_gene: TRBJ1-4; CDR3nt: TGTGCCAGCAGGGTCGTGTTTACGGGGGGTCAGGAAAAACTGTTTTTT; CDR3aa: CASRVVFTGGQEKLFF
v_gene: TRBV3-1; d_gene: NA; abundance: once; j_gene: TRBJ2-5; CDR3nt: TGTGCCAGCAGCCAACTCAAGCAAGAGACCCAGTACTTC; CDR3aa: CASSQLKQETQYF
v_gene: TRBV27; d_gene: NA; abundance: NA; j_gene: TRBJ1-5; CDR3nt: TGTGCCAGCAGTCCCCGGCAGTATCAGCCCCAGCATTTT; CDR3aa: CASSPRQYQPQHF
v_gene: TRBV7-2; d_gene: NA; abundance: few; j_gene: TRBJ2-5; CDR3nt: TGTGCCAGCAGCTTAGTACGGGGAGAGACCCAGTACTTC; CDR3aa: CASSLVRGETQYF
v_gene: TRBV27; d_gene: NA; abundance: many; j_gene: TRBJ1-6; CDR3nt: TGTGCCAGCAGTACGTCAGGGAGCTCCTATAATTCACCCCTCCACTTT; CDR3aa: CASSTSGSSYNSPLHF
v_gene: TRBV28; d_gene: NA; abundance: few; j_gene: TRBJ2-7; CDR3nt: TGTGCCAGCAGCGGGTCGCGGCAGTACTTC; CDR3aa: CASSGSRQYF
v_gene: TRBV18; d_gene: NA; abundance: few; j_gene: TRBJ2-1; CDR3nt: TGTGCCAGCTCACCGGCAGATGAGCAGTTCTTC; CDR3aa: CASSPADEQFF
v_gene: TRBV2; d_gene: NA; abundance: NA; j_gene: TRBJ1-5; CDR3nt: TGTGCCAGCGCCTATAACCCGGACCCCTATCAGCCCCAGCATTTT; CDR3aa: CASAYNPDPYQPQHF
v_gene: TRBV13; d_gene: TRBD1; abundance: NA; j_gene: TRBJ2-5; CDR3nt: TGTGCCAGCAGCTTTGGACAGGTGTGGACCCAGTACTTC; CDR3aa: CASSFGQVWTQYF
v_gene: TRBV5-6; d_gene: NA; abundance: many; j_gene: TRBJ2-7; CDR3nt: TGTGCCAGCAGCTTGGCCATAGCTTACGAGCAGTACTTC; CDR3aa: CASSLAIAYEQYF
v_gene: TRBV6-5; d_gene: NA; abundance: NA; j_gene: TRBJ1-1; CDR3nt: TGTGCCAGCGGAGACCAGGGAGGCACTGAAGCTTTCTTT; CDR3aa: CASGDQGGTEAFF
v_gene: TRBV3-1; d_gene: NA; abundance: many; j_gene: TRBJ2-7; CDR3nt: TGTGCCAGCAGCCTCATGAGTGAGCAGTACTTC; CDR3aa: CASSLMSEQYF
v_gene: TRBV25-1; d_gene: NA; abundance: many; j_gene: TRBJ2-5; CDR3nt: TGTGCCAGCAGTGAATATTACGGGGGATCGTACCAAGAGACCCAGTACTTC; CDR3aa: CASSEYYGGSYQETQYF
v_gene: TRBV18; d_gene: TRBD2; abundance: many; j_gene: TRBJ2-7; CDR3nt: TGTGCCAGCTCACCTCCCGGACTAGCGGGAGCAAACGAGCAGTACTTC; CDR3aa: CASSPPGLAGANEQYF
v_gene: TRBV4-1; d_gene: NA; abundance: few; j_gene: TRBJ1-5; CDR3nt: TGCGCCAGCAGCCAGGGGGAGATTAGCAATCAGCCCCAGCATTTT; CDR3aa: CASSQGEISNQPQHF
v_gene: TRBV27; d_gene: NA; abundance: many; j_gene: TRBJ2-3; CDR3nt: TGTGCCAGCAGTTTATTTACGGCAGATACGCAGTATTTT; CDR3aa: CASSLFTADTQYF
v_gene: TRBV28; d_gene: TRBD2; abundance: many; j_gene: TRBJ2-7; CDR3nt: TGTGCCAGCAGTTCCCCCCTCGGGACTAGCCCAACAAGGGGCTACGAGCAGTACTTC; CDR3aa: CASSSPLGTSPTRGYEQYF
v_gene: TRBV11-2; d_gene: NA; abundance: many; j_gene: TRBJ2-2; CDR3nt: TGTGCCAGCAGCCCCCACGGGTCCGGGGAGCTGTTTTTT; CDR3aa: CASSPHGSGELFF
v_gene: TRBV27; d_gene: NA; abundance: NA; j_gene: TRBJ1-2; CDR3nt: TGTGCCAGCAGTTTTTTAGGGGAAAGGAATGGCTACACCTTC; CDR3aa: CASSFLGERNGYTF
v_gene: TRBV29-1; d_gene: NA; abundance: many; j_gene: TRBJ1-5; CDR3nt: TGCAGCGTTGGACAGGCCCAGTCTCAGCCCCAGCATTTT; CDR3aa: CSVGQAQSQPQHF
v_gene: TRBV5-1; d_gene: TRBD1; abundance: many; j_gene: TRBJ2-7; CDR3nt: TGCGCCAGCAGCTTGACAGGGGATGAGCAGTACTTC; CDR3aa: CASSLTGDEQYF
v_gene: TRBV27; d_gene: NA; abundance: NA; j_gene: TRBJ2-7; CDR3nt: TGTGCCAGCAGCCTCCGGTCCTTAGGAGAGCAGTACTTC; CDR3aa: CASSLRSLGEQYF
v_gene: TRBV20-1; d_gene: NA; abundance: many; j_gene: TRBJ2-1; CDR3nt: TGCAGTGCTAAGGACTATCCCGAGCAGTTCTTC; CDR3aa: CSAKDYPEQFF
v_gene: TRBV29-1; d_gene: TRBD1; abundance: NA; j_gene: TRBJ2-3; CDR3nt: TGCAGCGTTGCCGGGACAGGGGATACGCAGTATTTT; CDR3aa: CSVAGTGDTQYF
v_gene: TRBV28; d_gene: NA; abundance: few; j_gene: TRBJ2-7; CDR3nt: TGTGCCAGCAGTTTTGCGCACAACCCCTACGAGCAGTACTTC; CDR3aa: CASSFAHNPYEQYF
v_gene: TRBV7-3; d_gene: NA; abundance: many; j_gene: TRBJ1-1; CDR3nt: TGTGCCAGCAGCCTTCTCGGTAGGGACACTGAAGCTTTCTTT; CDR3aa: CASSLLGRDTEAFF
v_gene: TRBV10-3; d_gene: TRBD2; abundance: NA; j_gene: TRBJ2-3; CDR3nt: TGTGCCATCAGTGAGTCGGGACTAGCCACAGATACGCAGTATTTT; CDR3aa: CAISESGLATDTQYF
v_gene: TRBV6-5; d_gene: NA; abundance: many; j_gene: TRBJ1-3; CDR3nt: TGTGCCAGCAGAGAGTACCCATTCTCTGGAAACACCATATATTTT; CDR3aa: CASREYPFSGNTIYF
v_gene: TRBV7-2; d_gene: TRBD2; abundance: NA; j_gene: TRBJ2-3; CDR3nt: TGTGCCAGCAGCTTAGAGGGGACTAACACAGATACGCAGTATTTT; CDR3aa: CASSLEGTNTDTQYF
v_gene: TRBV6-2/TRBV6-3; d_gene: TRBD2; abundance: many; j_gene: TRBJ2-1; CDR3nt: TGTGCCAGCAGTTCCGGCACTAGCGGCACACTTACACGTATCTTC; CDR3aa: CASSSGTSGTLTRIF
v_gene: TRBV20-1; d_gene: NA; abundance: NA; j_gene: TRBJ2-1; CDR3nt: TGCAGTGCCTCAGCGGGTCATACCTACAATGAGCAGTTCTTC; CDR3aa: CSASAGHTYNEQFF
v_gene: TRBV20-1; d_gene: NA; abundance: many; j_gene: TRBJ1-1; CDR3nt: TGCAGTGCGATAGACCTTGAGGCTTTCTTT; CDR3aa: CSAIDLEAFF
v_gene: TRBV4-2; d_gene: NA; abundance: many; j_gene: TRBJ2-7; CDR3nt: TGTGCCAGCAGCGAGAGAACATTACCCTACGAGCAGTACTTC; CDR3aa: CASSERTLPYEQYF
v_gene: TRBV28; d_gene: NA; abundance: NA; j_gene: TRBJ2-7; CDR3nt: TGTGCCAGCAGTTTTCGGCCCAGAATCTACGAGCAGTACTTC; CDR3aa: CASSFRPRIYEQYF
v_gene: TRBV29-1; d_gene: TRBD1; abundance: many; j_gene: TRBJ1-1; CDR3nt: TGCAGCGTGAATACAGGGGTAACTGAAGCTTTCTTT; CDR3aa: CSVNTGVTEAFF
v_gene: TRBV4-1; d_gene: NA; abundance: many; j_gene: TRBJ2-2; CDR3nt: TGCGCCAGCAGCCAACCCATCAGGGAGCGGGAGCTGTTTTTT; CDR3aa: CASSQPIRERELFF
v_gene: TRBV18; d_gene: NA; abundance: many; j_gene: TRBJ1-4; CDR3nt: TGTGCCAGCTCACCGGCAGACTTTAGGGAAAAACTGTTTTTT; CDR3aa: CASSPADFREKLFF